This T cell receptor beta chain originates from a study of CD8 T cells in ankylosing spondylitis. This clonotype showed up many times. Its antigen is unidentified. General study findings and limits: There was reportedly significant enrichment of clones that were disease-linked in matched ankylosing spondylitis synovial fluid. Blood from ankylosing spondylitis patients appeared to carry a characteristic roughly 8-variant TCR beta motif. Earlier authors reported some of these motif variants in reactive arthritis synovial fluid and blood. Disease-linked clones displayed a CD8+ phenotype and appeared relatively rarely in peripheral blood.

TCR beta libraries were made by quantitative 5'-RACE with molecular barcodes. A single record per CDR3 protein comes from TCRdb applying MiXCR to the 5' RACE reads. The data show fewer than 400,000 distinct CDR3 sequences, 20% to 25% seen once. From germline, CDR1 is ENHRY and CDR2 SYGVKD. The CDR3 is made up of 16 amino acids. V lost 6 bases, J lost 5 bases, and 11 bases stayed unmatched. The sample consisted of blood, either unsorted or a sorted T cell fraction (not recorded which). This clonotype was obtained from a male donor with ankylosing spondylitis. This chain uses TRBV10-3 with TRBJ2-1; 9 bases agree with TRBD2. CDR3 coding DNA: TGTGCCATCAGAGCCGGAGCGGGAGGAGGAGACAATGAGCAGTTCTTC. Translating gives CAIRAGAGGGDNEQFF.